This T cell receptor (beta chain) originates from a study of cytomegalovirus exposure and HLA in healthy donors. Overall study results and limits: Investigators reported 150 to 200 TCR beta chains as tied to cytomegalovirus. Cytomegalovirus status was reportedly diagnosed by the classifier with high specificity and sensitivity. In vitro data verified a few CMV-associated chains as specific for CMV antigens. Most TCR sequences were rare, but some public TCRs occurred in many donors.

Germline trimming cut 7 bases from V and 5 bases from J; bases unmatched to any gene: 5. The germline V gene encodes CDR1 MDHEN and CDR2 SYDVKM. The length of the CDR3 is 14 residues. As to this clone: Its antigen is unidentified.

Clones were read by immunoSEQ multiplex PCR, and TCRdb kept only the in-frame ones, dropping some. The sample contains over 120,000 clones, roughly 89% of which appear only once. The chain combines TRBV28 with TRBJ1-6; 7 nucleotides agree with TRBD1. This sequence originates from a woman under 30 in good health and CMV-seropositive. The sample was PBMCs. The CDR3, as DNA: TGTGCCAGCATGCCGGGACAGCATAATTCACCCCTCCACTTT. This gives the protein CASMPGQHNSPLHF.